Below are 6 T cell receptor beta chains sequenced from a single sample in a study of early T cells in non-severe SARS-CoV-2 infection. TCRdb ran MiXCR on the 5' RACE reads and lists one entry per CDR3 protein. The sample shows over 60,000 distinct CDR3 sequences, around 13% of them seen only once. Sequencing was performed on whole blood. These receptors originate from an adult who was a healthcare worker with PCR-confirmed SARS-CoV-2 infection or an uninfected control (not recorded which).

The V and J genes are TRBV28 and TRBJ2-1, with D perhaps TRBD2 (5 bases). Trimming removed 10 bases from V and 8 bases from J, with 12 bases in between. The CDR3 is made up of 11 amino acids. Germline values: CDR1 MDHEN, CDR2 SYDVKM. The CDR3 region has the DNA TGTGCCACCGCCGCGGGTGATGAGCAGTTCTTC. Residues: CATAAGDEQFF.

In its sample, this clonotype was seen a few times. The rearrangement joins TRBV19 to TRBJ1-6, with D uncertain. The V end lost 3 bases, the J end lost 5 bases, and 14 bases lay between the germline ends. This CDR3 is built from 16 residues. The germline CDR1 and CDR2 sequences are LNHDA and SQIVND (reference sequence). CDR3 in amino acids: CASSISPLGDNSPLHF. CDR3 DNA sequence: TGTGCCAGTAGTATTTCGCCCCTGGGAGATAATTCACCCCTCCACTTT.

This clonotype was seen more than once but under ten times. The CDR3 nucleotides are TGTGCCAGCAGCTTCGGCGGATCGCCTCTCTATGGCTACACCTTC. Protein: CASSFGGSPLYGYTF. V usage is TRBV5-4 and J usage is TRBJ1-2, with D hard to call. Between the trimmed V and J ends, which lost 2 bases and 4 bases, there was a span of 15 bases. The CDR3 is made up of 15 amino acids. From germline, CDR1 is SGHNT and CDR2 YYREEE (reference sequence).

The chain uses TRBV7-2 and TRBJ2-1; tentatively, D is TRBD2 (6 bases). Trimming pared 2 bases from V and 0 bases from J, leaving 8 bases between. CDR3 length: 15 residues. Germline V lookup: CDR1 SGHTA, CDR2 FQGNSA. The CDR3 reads CASSLTSSSYNEQFF. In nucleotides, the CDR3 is TGTGCCAGCAGCTTAACTAGCTCCTCCTACAATGAGCAGTTCTTC.

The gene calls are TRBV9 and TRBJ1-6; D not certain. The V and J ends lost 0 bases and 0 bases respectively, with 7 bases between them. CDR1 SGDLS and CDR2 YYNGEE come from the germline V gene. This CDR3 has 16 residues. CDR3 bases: TGTGCCAGCAGCGTAGATCGGAGCTCCTATAATTCACCCCTCCACTTT. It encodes CASSVDRSSYNSPLHF.

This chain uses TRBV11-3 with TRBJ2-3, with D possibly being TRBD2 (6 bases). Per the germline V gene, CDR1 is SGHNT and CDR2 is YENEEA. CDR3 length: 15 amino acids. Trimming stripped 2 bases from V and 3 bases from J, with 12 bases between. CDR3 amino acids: CASSLTGRGTDTQYF. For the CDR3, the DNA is TGTGCCAGCAGCTTAACAGGCCGGGGGACAGATACGCAGTATTTT.